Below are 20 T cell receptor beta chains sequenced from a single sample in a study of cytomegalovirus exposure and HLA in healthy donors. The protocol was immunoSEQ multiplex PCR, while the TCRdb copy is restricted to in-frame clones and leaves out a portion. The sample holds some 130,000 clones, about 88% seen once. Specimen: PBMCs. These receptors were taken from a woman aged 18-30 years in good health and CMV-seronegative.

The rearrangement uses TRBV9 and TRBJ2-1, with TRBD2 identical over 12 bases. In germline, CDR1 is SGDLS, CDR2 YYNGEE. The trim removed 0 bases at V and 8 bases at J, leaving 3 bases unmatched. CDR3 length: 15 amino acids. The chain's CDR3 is CASSVEASGGDEQFF. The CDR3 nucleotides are TGTGCCAGCAGCGTAGAGGCTAGCGGGGGGGATGAGCAGTTCTTC. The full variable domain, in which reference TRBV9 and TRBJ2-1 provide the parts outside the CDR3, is DSGVTQTPKHLITATGQRVTLRCSPRSGDLSVYWYQQSLDQGLQFLIQYYNGEERAKGNILERFSAQQFPDLHSELNLSSLELGDSALYFCASSVEASGGDEQFFGPGTRLTVL.

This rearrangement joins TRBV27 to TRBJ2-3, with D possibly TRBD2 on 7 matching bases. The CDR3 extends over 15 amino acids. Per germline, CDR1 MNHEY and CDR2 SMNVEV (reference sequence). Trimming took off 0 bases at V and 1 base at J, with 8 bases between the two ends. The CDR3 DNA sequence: TGTGCCAGCAGTTTATCGGGGGGGCGCACAGATACGCAGTATTTT. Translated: CASSLSGGRTDTQYF.

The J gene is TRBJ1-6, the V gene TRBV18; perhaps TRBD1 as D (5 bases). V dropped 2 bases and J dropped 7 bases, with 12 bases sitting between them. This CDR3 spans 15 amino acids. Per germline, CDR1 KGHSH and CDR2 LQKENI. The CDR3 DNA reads TGTGCCAGCTCACCAGTTGGGGCGGCAAATTCACCCCTCCACTTT. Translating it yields CASSPVGAANSPLHF.

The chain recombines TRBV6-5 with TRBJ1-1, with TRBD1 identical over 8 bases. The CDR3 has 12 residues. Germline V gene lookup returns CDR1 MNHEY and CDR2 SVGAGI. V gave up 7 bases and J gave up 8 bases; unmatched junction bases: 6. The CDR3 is CASIRQGMEAFF. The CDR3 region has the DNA TGTGCCAGCATCAGACAGGGGATGGAAGCTTTCTTT.

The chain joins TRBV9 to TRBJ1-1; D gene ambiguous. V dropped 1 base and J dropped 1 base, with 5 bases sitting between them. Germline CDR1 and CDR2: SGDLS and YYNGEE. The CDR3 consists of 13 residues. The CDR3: CASSVSGNTEAFF. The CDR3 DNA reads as TGTGCCAGCAGCGTATCGGGGAACACTGAAGCTTTCTTT.

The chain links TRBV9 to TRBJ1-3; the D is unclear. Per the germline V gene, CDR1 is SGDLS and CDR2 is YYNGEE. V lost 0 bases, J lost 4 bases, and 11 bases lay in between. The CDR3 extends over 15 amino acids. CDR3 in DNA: TGTGCCAGCAGCGTAGCGAGCGGGAGAGGAAACACCATATATTTT. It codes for CASSVASGRGNTIYF.

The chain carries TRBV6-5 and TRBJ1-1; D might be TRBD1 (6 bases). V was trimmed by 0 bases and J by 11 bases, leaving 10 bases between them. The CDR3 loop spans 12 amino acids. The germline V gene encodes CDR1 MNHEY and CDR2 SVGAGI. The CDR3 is CASSYSAGAAFF. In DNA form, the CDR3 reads TGTGCCAGCAGTTACTCAGCAGGGGCGGCTTTCTTT.

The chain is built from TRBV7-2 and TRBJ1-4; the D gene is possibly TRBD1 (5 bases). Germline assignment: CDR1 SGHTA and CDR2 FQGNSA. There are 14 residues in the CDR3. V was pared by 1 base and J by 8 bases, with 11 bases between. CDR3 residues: CASSLGGTGEKLFF. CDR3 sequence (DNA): TGTGCCAGCAGCTTAGGGGGAACAGGAGAAAAACTGTTTTTT.

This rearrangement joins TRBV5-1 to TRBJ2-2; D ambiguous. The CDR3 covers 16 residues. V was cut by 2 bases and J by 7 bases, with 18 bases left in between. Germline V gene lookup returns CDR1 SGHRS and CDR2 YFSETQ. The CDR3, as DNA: TGCGCCAGCAGCTTTTGCAAATATCGGTGCGTCGGGGAGCTGTTTTTT. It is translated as CASSFCKYRCVGELFF.

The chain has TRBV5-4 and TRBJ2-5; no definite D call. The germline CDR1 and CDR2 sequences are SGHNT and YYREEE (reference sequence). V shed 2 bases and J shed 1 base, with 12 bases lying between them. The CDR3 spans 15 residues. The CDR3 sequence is CASSFYQAFQETQYF. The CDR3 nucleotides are TGTGCCAGCAGCTTTTATCAGGCCTTCCAAGAGACCCAGTACTTC.

The CDR3 protein is CASSSPQRYNEQFF. The DNA for the CDR3 is TGCGCCAGCAGCTCGCCTCAGCGGTACAATGAGCAGTTCTTC. The rearrangement uses TRBV5-1 and TRBJ2-1; TRBD2 is a possible D gene (5 bases). CDR3 length: 14 amino acids. The ends were cut back, 3 bases at V and 4 bases at J, with 11 bases in the middle. From germline, CDR1 is SGHRS and CDR2 YFSETQ.

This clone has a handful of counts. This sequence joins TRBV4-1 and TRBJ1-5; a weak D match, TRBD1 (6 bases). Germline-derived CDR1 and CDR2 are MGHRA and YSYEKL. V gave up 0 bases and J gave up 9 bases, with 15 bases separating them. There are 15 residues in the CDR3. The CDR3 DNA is TGCGCCAGCAGCCAAGACCCCCCCGGGGGGCGGCCCCAGCATTTT. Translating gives CASSQDPPGGRPQHF.

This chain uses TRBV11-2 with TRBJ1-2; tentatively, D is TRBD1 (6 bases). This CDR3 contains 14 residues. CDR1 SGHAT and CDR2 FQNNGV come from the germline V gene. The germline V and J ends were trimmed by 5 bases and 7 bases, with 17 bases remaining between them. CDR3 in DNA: TGTGCCAGCAGCCATATATCAGGGGCGGGTGGCTACACCTTC. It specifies CASSHISGAGGYTF. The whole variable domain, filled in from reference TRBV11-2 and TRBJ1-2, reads EAGVAQSPRYKIIEKRQSVAFWCNPISGHATLYWYQQILGQGPKLLIQFQNNGVVDDSQLPKDRFSAERLKGVDSTLKIQPAKLEDSAVYLCASSHISGAGGYTFGSGTRLTVV.

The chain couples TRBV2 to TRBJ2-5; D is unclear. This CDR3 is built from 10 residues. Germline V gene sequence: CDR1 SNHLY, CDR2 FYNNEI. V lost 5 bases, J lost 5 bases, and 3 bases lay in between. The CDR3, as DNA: TGTGCCAGCAGTCAGGAGACCCAGTACTTC. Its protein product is CASSQETQYF.

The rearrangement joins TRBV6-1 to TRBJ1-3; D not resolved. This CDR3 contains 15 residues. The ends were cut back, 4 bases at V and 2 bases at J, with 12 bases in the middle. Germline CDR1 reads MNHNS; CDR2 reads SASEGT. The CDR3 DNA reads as TGTGCCAGCAGTGGAGAATCAGGCCCTGGAAACACCATATATTTT. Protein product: CASSGESGPGNTIYF.

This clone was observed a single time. CDR3: CASSEGPYQPQHF. CDR3 coding DNA: TGTGCCAGCAGTGAAGGGCCCTATCAGCCCCAGCATTTT. V gene TRBV6-1 combines with J gene TRBJ1-5; D ambiguous. V was clipped by 1 base and J by 5 bases, with 6 bases between them. The CDR3 runs 13 residues. CDR1 MNHNS and CDR2 SASEGT come from the germline V gene.

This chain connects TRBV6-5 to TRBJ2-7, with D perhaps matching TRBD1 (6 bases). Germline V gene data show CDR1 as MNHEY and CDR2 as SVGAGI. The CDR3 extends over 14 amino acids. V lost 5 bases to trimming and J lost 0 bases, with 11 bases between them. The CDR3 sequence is CASSPTGHSYEQYF. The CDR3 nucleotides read TGTGCCAGCAGTCCTACAGGGCACTCCTACGAGCAGTACTTC.

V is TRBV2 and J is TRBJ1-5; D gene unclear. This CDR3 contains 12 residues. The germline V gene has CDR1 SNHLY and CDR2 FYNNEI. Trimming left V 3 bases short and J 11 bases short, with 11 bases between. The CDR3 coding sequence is TGTGCCAGCAGTGATACCCAGTGGTCCCAGCATTTT. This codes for CASSDTQWSQHF.

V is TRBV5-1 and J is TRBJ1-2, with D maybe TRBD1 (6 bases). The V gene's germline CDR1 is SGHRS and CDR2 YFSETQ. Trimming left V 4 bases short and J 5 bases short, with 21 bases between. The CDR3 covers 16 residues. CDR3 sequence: CASSPGTNPTLYGYTF. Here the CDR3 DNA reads TGCGCCAGCAGCCCGGGGACAAACCCAACCCTGTATGGCTACACCTTC. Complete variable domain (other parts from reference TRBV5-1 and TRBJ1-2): KAGVTQTPRYLIKTRGQQVTLSCSPISGHRSVSWYQQTPGQGLQFLFEYFSETQRNKGNFPGRFSGRQFSNSRSEMNVSTLELGDSALYLCASSPGTNPTLYGYTFGSGTRLTVV.

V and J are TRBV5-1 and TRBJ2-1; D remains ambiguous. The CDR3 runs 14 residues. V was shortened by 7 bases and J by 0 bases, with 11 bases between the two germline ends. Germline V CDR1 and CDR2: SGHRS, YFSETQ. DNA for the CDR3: TGCGCCAGCTCTGAAACCTACTCCTACAATGAGCAGTTCTTC. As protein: CASSETYSYNEQFF.